Listed here are 3 T cell receptor beta chains from one sample, sequenced in a study of shared clonotypes between healthy human individuals. Data came from immunoSEQ multiplex PCR; TCRdb stores just in-frame clones and leaves some out. The repertoire includes some 2.3 million clones, approximately 95% of them detected once, and about 0.39% sits in the top ten. The sample was naive CD4+ T cells from PBMCs. Specified subset: CD45RA+ positively selected. The receptors derive from a man aged 18 to 29 in good health. Some clones in this sample may be carry-over from other donors' samples.

The chain carries TRBV9 and TRBJ1-3, with D possibly TRBD1 on 6 matching bases. Germline assignment: CDR1 SGDLS and CDR2 YYNGEE. This CDR3 has 16 residues. V lost 0 bases and J 1 base, leaving 11 bases between the germline ends. CDR3 residues: CASSVAGQGSGNTIYF. The CDR3 DNA sequence: TGTGCCAGCAGCGTAGCTGGCCAGGGGTCTGGAAACACCATATATTTT.

On this clone: The sample carries other DNA sequences with the same CDR3. The rearrangement joins TRBV7-3 to TRBJ1-1; unclear D gene. Germline-derived CDR1 and CDR2 are SGHTA and FQGTGA. This CDR3 has 13 amino acids. Trimming took 3 bases from V and 1 from J, leaving 6 bases between them. The CDR3 spells CASSFSGNTEAFF. The CDR3 DNA reads TGTGCCAGCAGCTTCTCAGGGAACACTGAAGCTTTCTTT.

The table lists this clone with a few counts. The chain uses TRBV4-3 and TRBJ2-4, with D possibly matching TRBD2 (6 bases). CDR3 size: 13 residues. The ends were cut back, 0 bases at V and 6 bases at J, with 6 bases in the middle. The germline CDR1 and CDR2 sequences are LGHNA and YSLEER. CDR3 residues: CASSQDGGNIQYF. CDR3 bases: TGCGCCAGCAGCCAAGACGGGGGAAACATTCAGTACTTC.